This TCR beta chain appears in the sequencing data of a study of neurological immune-mediated disorders. Findings and caveats of the study: The greatest TCR clonal expansion occurred in HTLV-1-associated myelopathy and the least in multiple sclerosis, which fell below healthy controls.

The time point is: longitudinal time-point 2. This CDR3 contains 16 residues. Germline V gene lookup returns CDR1 MGHRA and CDR2 YSYEKL. V was cut by 2 bases and J by 5 bases, with 15 bases left in between. The sample holds many counts of this clonotype. The antigen remains unidentified. TCRdb re-derived calls from the 5' RACE reads in MiXCR, one entry per CDR3 protein. The sample lists about 80,000 distinct CDR3 sequences, around 6% seen once, with approximately 8% in the top ten. The clonotype originates from a woman aged 60-75 years with multiple sclerosis. The chain couples TRBV4-1 to TRBJ1-4, with D maybe TRBD1 (5 bases). Source material: PBMCs. The CDR3: CASSQQPARVNEKLFF. DNA of the CDR3: TGCGCCAGCAGCCAACAACCGGCCAGGGTAAATGAAAAACTGTTTTTT.